Described below is a single T cell receptor beta chain sequence and its context. The antigen is unknown. Assay used: immunoSEQ multiplex PCR; TCRdb lists only in-frame clones, some missing. The table includes some 75,000 clones, about 88% detected once. The data belong to a study of T cell responses to AZD1222 COVID-19 vaccine. The study's findings and limits: No repertoire was sampled before or during the peak T cell response, only after it.

This TCR was sampled from an adult in good health. This specimen was peripheral blood, taken on day 0 of AZD1222 vaccination.

CDR3 residues: CASSLALGGFYNEQFF. For the CDR3, the DNA is TGTGCCAGCAGCTTAGCCCTGGGGGGGTTTTACAATGAGCAGTTCTTC. V and J are TRBV7-9 and TRBJ2-1, with TRBD2 matching over 7 bases. The CDR3 has 16 residues. With V trimmed by 0 bases and J by 4 bases, 6 bases remained unmatched. Germline-derived CDR1 and CDR2 are SEHNR and FQNEAQ (reference sequence).